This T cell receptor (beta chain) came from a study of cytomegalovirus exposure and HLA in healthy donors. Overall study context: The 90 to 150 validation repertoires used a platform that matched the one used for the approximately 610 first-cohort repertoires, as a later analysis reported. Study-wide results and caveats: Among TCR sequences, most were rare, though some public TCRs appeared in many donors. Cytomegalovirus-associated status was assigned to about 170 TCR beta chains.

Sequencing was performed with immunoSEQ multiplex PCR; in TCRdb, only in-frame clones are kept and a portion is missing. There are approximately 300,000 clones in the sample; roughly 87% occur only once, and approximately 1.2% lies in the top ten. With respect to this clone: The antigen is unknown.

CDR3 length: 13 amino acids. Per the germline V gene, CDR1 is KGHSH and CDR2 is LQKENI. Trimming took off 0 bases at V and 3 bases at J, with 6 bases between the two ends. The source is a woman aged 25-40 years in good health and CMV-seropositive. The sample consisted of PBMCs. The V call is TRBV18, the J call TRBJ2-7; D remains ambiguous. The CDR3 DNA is TGTGCCAGCTCACCACCTATCGGCTACGAGCAGTACTTC. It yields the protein CASSPPIGYEQYF. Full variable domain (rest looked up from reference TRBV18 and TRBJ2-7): NAGVMQNPRHLVRRRGQEARLRCSPMKGHSHVYWYRQLPEEGLKFMVYLQKENIIDESGMPKERFSAEFPKEGPSILRIQQVVRGDSAAYFCASSPPIGYEQYFGPGTRLTVT.